The clone carrying this TCR beta chain was seen at least ten times. The antigen is undetermined. It was by 5'RACE with 10-nucleotide random UMIs that the cDNA was made. TCRdb passed the 5' RACE reads through MiXCR, listing each CDR3 protein once. Here the sample spans roughly 50,000 distinct CDR3 sequences, around 17% being singletons. The sample originates from a study of neurological immune-mediated disorders. Germline loops: CDR1 SGHRS, CDR2 YFSETQ. This CDR3 has 15 residues. Trimming stripped 4 bases from V and 4 bases from J, with 15 bases between. A total of 2 million PBMCs stored at -80 degrees C provided the unsorted libraries. Study-level results: No expanded-clone CDR3 amino acid sequence recurred across subjects, suggesting private TCR-beta repertoires.

This rearrangement joins TRBV5-1 to TRBJ1-5; D gene ambiguous. Sequencing was carried out using PBMCs. The sequence was collected from a man aged 60 to 69 in good health. CDR3 in DNA: TGCGCCAGCAGCACCGGGTCGGAACCTAATCAGCCCCAGCATTTT. Amino acid sequence: CASSTGSEPNQPQHF.